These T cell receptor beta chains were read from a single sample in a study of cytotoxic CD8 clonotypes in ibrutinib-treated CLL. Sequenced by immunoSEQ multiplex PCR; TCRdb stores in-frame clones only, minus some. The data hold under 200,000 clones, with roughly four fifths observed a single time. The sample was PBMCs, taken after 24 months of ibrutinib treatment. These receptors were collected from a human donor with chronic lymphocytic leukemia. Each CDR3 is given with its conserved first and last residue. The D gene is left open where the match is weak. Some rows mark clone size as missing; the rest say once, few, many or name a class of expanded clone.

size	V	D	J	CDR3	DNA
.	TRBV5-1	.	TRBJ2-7	CASSPRGGGYEQYF	TGCGCCAGCAGCCCGCGCGGGGGCGGCTACGAGCAGTACTTC
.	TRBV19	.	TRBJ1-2	CASNPGRRGYTF	TGTGCCAGTAACCCAGGCCGCAGGGGCTACACCTTC
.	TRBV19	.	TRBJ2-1	CASSPGGSIYNEQFF	TGTGCCAGTAGTCCCGGAGGGAGCATTTACAATGAGCAGTTCTTC
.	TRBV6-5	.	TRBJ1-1	CASSYSKLDGNTEAFF	TGTGCCAGCAGTTACTCGAAATTAGACGGAAACACTGAAGCTTTCTTT
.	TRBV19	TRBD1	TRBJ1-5	CASSLSLGTGNDQPQHF	TGTGCCAGTAGTCTTTCTTTAGGGACAGGGAACGATCAGCCCCAGCATTTT
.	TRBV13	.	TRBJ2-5	CASRKRETQYF	TGTGCCAGCAGGAAGAGAGAGACCCAGTACTTC
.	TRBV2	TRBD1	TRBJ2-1	CASSEGGTGWSYNEQFF	TGTGCCAGCAGTGAAGGTGGGACAGGGTGGTCCTACAATGAGCAGTTCTTC
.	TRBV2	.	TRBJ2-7	CASSEIRTLRGSYEQYF	TGTGCCAGCAGTGAAATAAGGACACTGAGAGGATCCTACGAGCAGTACTTC
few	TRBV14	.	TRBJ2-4	CASSQMGAAQNIQYF	TGTGCCAGCAGCCAAATGGGGGCAGCCCAAAACATTCAGTACTTC
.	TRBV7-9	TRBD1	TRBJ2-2	CASSLGQGGTGELFF	TGTGCCAGCAGCTTAGGACAGGGGGGCACCGGGGAGCTGTTTTTT
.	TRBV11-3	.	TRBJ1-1	CASSLEFGAGTEAFF	.
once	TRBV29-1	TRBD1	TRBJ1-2	CSAEDRGESNYGYTF	TGCAGCGCTGAGGACAGGGGCGAGTCTAACTATGGCTACACCTTC
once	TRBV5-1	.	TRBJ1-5	CASSLGQNQPQHF	TGCGCCAGCAGCTTGGGACAGAATCAGCCCCAGCATTTT
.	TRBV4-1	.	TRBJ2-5	CASSLNSAEETQYF	TGCGCCAGCAGCCTAAATAGCGCTGAAGAGACCCAGTACTTC
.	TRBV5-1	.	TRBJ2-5	CASGPQETQYF	TGCGCCAGCGGACCCCAAGAGACCCAGTACTTC